This TCR beta chain was identified in a study of cytomegalovirus exposure and HLA in healthy donors. Points from the study as a whole: Among immune exposure information, only CMV serostatus was available. By HLA locus, TCR association rates varied in a later analysis, with DRB1 showing the most and HLA-C the fewest.

Primers for the PCR totalled 60 Vbeta and 13 Jbeta. Assay used: immunoSEQ multiplex PCR; TCRdb lists only in-frame clones, some missing. The sample holds fewer than 250,000 clones, 70% to 90% seen once. The CDR3 sequence is 15 residues long. In germline, CDR1 is MNHEY, CDR2 SVGAGI. The ends lost 3 bases at V and 8 bases at J; junction bases unmatched: 8. Notes on this clone: Its matching antigen is unknown.

The TCR comes from a human donor in good health. This chain links TRBV6-5 with TRBJ2-7; 12 nucleotides line up with TRBD2. The sequenced material came from PBMCs. CDR3 DNA sequence: TGTGCCAGCAGTTATGGAACTAGCGGGAGGAGTCAGCAGTACTTC. Amino acid sequence: CASSYGTSGRSQQYF.